The clone carrying this T cell receptor (beta chain) showed up many times. The antigen remains unidentified. The CDR3 sequence is 16 residues long. The V gene lost 0 bases and the J gene lost 1 base, with 13 bases spanning the gap. The germline CDR1 and CDR2 sequences are SGHRS and YFSETQ. TCRdb passed the multiplex PCR reads through MiXCR, listing each CDR3 protein once. This sample carries about 100,000 distinct CDR3 sequences, around 21% of them seen once, and the ten largest clones take 1% to 1.5%. The data belong to a study of breast tumors, draining lymph nodes, adjacent tissues. Study results and limitations: Luminal-like breast cancer showed significantly higher tumor–nontumor repertoire similarity than basal-like. Tumors had less TCR diversity than lymph nodes, more than nontumor tissue.

Breast cancer patients provided tissue from their axillary draining lymph nodes. The sequence was collected from a female donor with breast cancer. Some clones in this sample may be carry-over from other donors' samples. The chain joins TRBV5-1 to TRBJ2-5; D may match TRBD1 or TRBD2 (6 bases each). Specimen: axillary lymph node tissue. In nucleotides, the CDR3 is TGCGCCAGCAGCTTGGACGGGGGCGGACCCCAAGAGACCCAGTACTTC. Protein: CASSLDGGGPQETQYF.